A single sample is the source of the 23 T cell receptor beta chains below, sequenced in a study of blood T cell repertoires in COVID-19. Repertoires were generated with immunoSEQ multiplex PCR, while TCRdb's copy carries only in-frame clones and drops some. The table has roughly 310,000 clones, roughly 90% seen once. The sequencing input was peripheral blood. Receptor source: a woman aged 25 to 39 with COVID-19, enrolled during active disease.

This chain links TRBV11-2 with TRBJ2-7; 8 nucleotides match TRBD1. CDR1 is SGHAT, CDR2 FQNNGV, per germline. Unmatched junction bases numbered 4, after V lost 0 bases and J lost 3 bases. The CDR3 runs 15 residues. The CDR3 sequence: CASSLDDRGVYEQYF. CDR3 nucleotide sequence: TGTGCCAGCAGCTTAGACGACAGGGGCGTCTACGAGCAGTACTTC.

This clone was seen only once. The rearrangement uses TRBV6-4 and TRBJ2-3; TRBD2 aligns across 7 bases. The CDR3 runs to 16 residues. Looked up from germline, CDR1 is MRHNA and CDR2 is SNTAGT. With V trimmed by 0 bases and J by 3 bases, 6 bases remained unmatched. The CDR3 here is CASSDSAGEGTDTQYF. The DNA of the CDR3 is TGTGCCAGCAGTGACTCCGCGGGAGAGGGGACAGATACGCAGTATTTT.

This sequence joins TRBV7-2 and TRBJ2-7; 10 nucleotides line up with TRBD2. V lost 5 bases, J lost 4 bases, and 11 bases stayed unmatched. The CDR3 consists of 16 residues. The germline V gene has CDR1 SGHTA and CDR2 FQGNSA. CDR3 sequence reads: CASSPTLAGVSYEQYF. The CDR3 DNA reads as TGTGCCAGCAGCCCCACCCTAGCGGGAGTCTCTTACGAGCAGTACTTC.

This clone was seen many times. This sequence joins TRBV29-1 and TRBJ1-4; D perhaps matches TRBD1 (6 bases). The germline V and J ends were trimmed by 1 base and 2 bases, with 8 bases remaining between them. The CDR3 has 14 amino acids. Germline CDR1 reads SQVTM; CDR2 reads ANQGSEA. In DNA form, the CDR3 reads TGCAGCGTTGAAGGGACAGCGACTAATGAAAAACTGTTTTTT. Amino acids: CSVEGTATNEKLFF.

The chain has TRBV5-6 and TRBJ2-1, with 7 bases that match TRBD2. There are 15 residues in the CDR3. CDR1 and CDR2 from the germline V gene are SGHDT and YYEEEE. V trimming: 0 bases; J trimming: 2 bases; junction bases outside the gene matches: 2. The CDR3 sequence: CASSLGGSPYNEQFF. CDR3 in DNA: TGTGCCAGCAGCTTGGGCGGGAGTCCCTACAATGAGCAGTTCTTC.

This clone was counted only a few times. The DNA for the CDR3 is TGTGCCAGCAGCCACCCAAACTCGACAGGGATTATCTTTAATTCACCCCTCCACTTT. Its protein is CASSHPNSTGIIFNSPLHF. This chain joins TRBV7-2 and TRBJ1-6, with 7 bases matching TRBD1. Per the germline V gene, CDR1 is SGHTA and CDR2 is FQGNSA. Trimming at V came to 5 bases and at J to 6 bases, leaving 19 bases not matched to a gene. The CDR3 runs 19 residues.

This clone was observed once. The V gene is TRBV6-5, the J gene TRBJ1-1, with 10 bases fitting TRBD1. Germline CDR1 reads MNHEY; CDR2 reads SVGAGI. The CDR3 length is 15 residues. V lost 7 bases, J lost 3 bases, and 8 bases stayed unmatched. The CDR3 is CASTKTGGLDTEAFF. The CDR3 DNA sequence: TGTGCCAGCACCAAGACAGGGGGCTTGGACACTGAAGCTTTCTTT.

This clone was seen more than once but under ten times. The CDR3 spells CASSFAGTGYNEQFF. CDR3 nucleotide sequence: TGCGCCAGCAGCTTTGCCGGGACAGGGTACAATGAGCAGTTCTTC. The rearrangement joins TRBV5-1 to TRBJ2-1, with TRBD1 matching 9 bases. Germline V gene data show CDR1 as SGHRS and CDR2 as YFSETQ. The CDR3 contains 15 residues. Unmatched junction bases numbered 4, after V lost 2 bases and J lost 4 bases.

The gene calls are TRBV30 and TRBJ1-2; D might be TRBD1 (6 bases). The germline V and J ends were trimmed by 5 bases and 0 bases, with 7 bases remaining between them. The CDR3 covers 12 residues. Germline V lookup: CDR1 GTSNPN, CDR2 SVGIG (reference sequence). CDR3 sequence: CAWGQSNYGYTF. The CDR3 nucleotides read TGTGCCTGGGGACAGTCTAACTATGGCTACACCTTC.

This clone was detected only once. This chain connects TRBV13 to TRBJ2-7; maybe TRBD1 (6 bases). The V gene's germline CDR1 is PRHDT and CDR2 FYEKMQ (reference sequence). CDR3 length: 14 amino acids. The V end lost 5 bases, the J end lost 0 bases, and 11 bases lay between the germline ends. The CDR3 region is CASSQDRSSYEQYF. The CDR3 DNA is TGTGCCAGCAGCCAAGACAGGTCCTCCTACGAGCAGTACTTC.

V usage is TRBV5-6 and J usage is TRBJ1-1, with no clear D. This CDR3 contains 12 residues. The V gene lost 1 base and the J gene lost 5 bases, with 6 bases spanning the gap. Germline V CDR1 and CDR2: SGHDT, YYEEEE. CDR3 in amino acids: CASSLLLTEAFF. The DNA for the CDR3 is TGTGCCAGCAGCTTGCTCCTAACTGAAGCTTTCTTT.

In DNA, the CDR3 is TGCGCCAGCAGCTGGGACACGCGACAGGGGGCTTACAATGAGCAGTTCTTC. This translates into CASSWDTRQGAYNEQFF. This chain links TRBV5-1 with TRBJ2-1; 10 bases line up with TRBD1. The germline V gene encodes CDR1 SGHRS and CDR2 YFSETQ. V dropped 3 bases and J dropped 4; count of bases not matched to a gene: 10. The CDR3 has 17 residues.

The gene calls are TRBV11-2 and TRBJ2-1, with D tentatively TRBD2 (6 bases). V was pared by 0 bases and J by 4 bases, with 13 bases between. The CDR3 sequence is 16 residues long. CDR1 and CDR2 from the germline V gene are SGHAT and FQNNGV. The CDR3 reads CASSLDPGDNYNEQFF. The CDR3 DNA is TGTGCCAGCAGCTTAGATCCGGGAGACAATTACAATGAGCAGTTCTTC.

CDR3 DNA: TGTGCCAGCAGCTTGGGCAGGGGCAATCAGCCCCAGCATTTT. Protein sequence: CASSLGRGNQPQHF. The chain combines TRBV5-6 with TRBJ1-5, with D possibly being TRBD1 (5 bases). The CDR3 consists of 14 residues. Germline-derived CDR1 and CDR2 are SGHDT and YYEEEE. V was cut by 0 bases and J by 2 bases, with 6 bases left in between.

This clone has a single count. This is likely a read error, given that the CDR3 carries no conserved phenylalanine or tryptophan at its end. The DNA is left out, because the CDR3 cannot be placed on it with certainty; the CDR3 is given as TCRdb lists it. The chain links TRBV2 to TRBJ2-7; TRBD1, as called in the table, went unchecked against the DNA. The CDR3 totals 14 residues, both ends included. In germline, CDR1 is SNHLY, CDR2 FYNNEI. The CDR3 protein is CASSEALLGQAGPL.

The chain combines TRBV6-1 with TRBJ2-3; possibly TRBD2 for D (6 bases). V was shortened by 2 bases and J by 0 bases, with 12 bases between the two germline ends. In germline, CDR1 is MNHNS, CDR2 SASEGT. This CDR3 spans 16 amino acids. In nucleotides, the CDR3 is TGTGCCAGCAGTGAAAGGGCGGGGATGAGCACAGATACGCAGTATTTT. Its protein is CASSERAGMSTDTQYF.

CDR3 protein: CASNFQRGIVAFF. The CDR3 nucleotides read TGTGCCAGCAATTTCCAACGAGGTATTGTAGCTTTCTTT. This rearrangement joins TRBV28 to TRBJ1-1, with no clear D. The germline V gene encodes CDR1 MDHEN and CDR2 SYDVKM. V lost 7 bases and J lost 10, with 19 bases in between. This CDR3 contains 13 residues.

The V call is TRBV9, the J call TRBJ2-7; possible D gene TRBD1, 6 bases. The V gene's germline CDR1 is SGDLS and CDR2 YYNGEE. The CDR3 length is 14 residues. V lost 3 bases, J lost 0 bases, and 10 bases lay in between. The CDR3 nucleotides read TGTGCCAGCAGCGCCTGGGACACCTCCTACGAGCAGTACTTC. It yields the protein CASSAWDTSYEQYF. Combining the CDR3 with reference TRBV9 and TRBJ2-7 gives the whole variable domain DSGVTQTPKHLITATGQRVTLRCSPRSGDLSVYWYQQSLDQGLQFLIQYYNGEERAKGNILERFSAQQFPDLHSELNLSSLELGDSALYFCASSAWDTSYEQYFGPGTRLTVT.

This clone was recorded a few times. The chain is built from TRBV6-5 and TRBJ1-5, with 7 bases that match TRBD1. This CDR3 spans 13 amino acids. Germline-derived CDR1 and CDR2 are MNHEY and SVGAGI. The V gene end was trimmed by 5 bases and the J gene end by 9 bases; junction bases not matched to a gene: 7. This CDR3 reads CASSIQGTGPQHF. In DNA, the CDR3 is TGTGCCAGCAGTATACAGGGGACGGGGCCCCAGCATTTT.

In regard to this clone: This specimen includes other DNA sequences encoding the same CDR3. The V and J genes are TRBV20-1 and TRBJ1-1; possibly TRBD1 for D (5 bases). V was shortened by 3 bases and J by 1 base, with 9 bases between the two germline ends. This CDR3 has 13 amino acids. Germline V gene sequence: CDR1 DFQATT, CDR2 SNEGSKA (reference sequence). The CDR3 nucleotides read TGCAGTGCTAGTTCGCAGGGGAACACTGAAGCTTTCTTT. Amino acid sequence: CSASSQGNTEAFF.

V usage is TRBV9 and J usage is TRBJ2-1; 7 nucleotides line up with TRBD2. The germline CDR1 and CDR2 sequences are SGDLS and YYNGEE. With V trimmed by 0 bases and J by 3 bases, 6 bases remained unmatched. CDR3 length: 16 amino acids. The CDR3 loop is CASSVGRGGFYNEQFF. CDR3 in DNA: TGTGCCAGCAGCGTAGGCCGCGGGGGATTCTACAATGAGCAGTTCTTC.

Details on this clone: The sample has other DNA sequences that encode this CDR3 too. This chain links TRBV15 with TRBJ2-2; a possible D gene is TRBD2 (6 bases). Germline V CDR1 and CDR2: LNHNV, YYDKDF (reference sequence). The V end was cut by 0 bases, the J end by 4 bases, with 9 bases between. The CDR3 has 15 amino acids. In nucleotides, the CDR3 is TGTGCCACCAGCAGAGATCGGAGGGGCACCGGGGAGCTGTTTTTT. Protein sequence: CATSRDRRGTGELFF.

Notes on this clone: This could be a read error, since a much larger clone is one nucleotide away. V usage is TRBV7-9 and J usage is TRBJ1-2; D is undetermined. V lost 4 bases and J 3 bases, leaving 12 bases between the germline ends. The CDR3 loop spans 14 amino acids. CDR1 is SEHNR and CDR2 is FQNEAQ in the germline V gene (reference sequence). The CDR3 DNA sequence: TGTGCCAGCAGCTCCCCTGAGGGCGACTATGGCTACACCTTC. As protein: CASSSPEGDYGYTF.